What follows are 27 T cell receptor beta chains derived from one specimen sequenced in a study of blood T cell repertoires in COVID-19. Method: immunoSEQ multiplex PCR; TCRdb's copy keeps in-frame clones and lacks some. The sample includes about 410,000 clones, about nine tenths of them seen just once. Sequencing input: peripheral blood. The receptor set was obtained from a woman aged 25-40 years with active or convalescent COVID-19.

The genes are TRBV5-1 and TRBJ2-4; 8 bases fit TRBD1. From germline, CDR1 is SGHRS and CDR2 YFSETQ. After removal of 2 bases from V and 5 bases from J, the junction contained 9 bases not matched to a gene. The CDR3 spans 16 residues. The CDR3 nucleotides are TGCGCCAGCAGCTTCGGATCAGGACAGGGACAAAACATTCAGTACTTC. This sequence encodes CASSFGSGQGQNIQYF.

The V gene is TRBV29-1, the J gene TRBJ1-2, with 9 bases lining up with TRBD1. V was pared by 6 bases and J by 4 bases, with 3 bases of the junction left unmatched. The germline V gene encodes CDR1 SQVTM and CDR2 ANQGSEA. The CDR3 has 12 residues. CDR3 residues: CSVGDRVYGYTF. DNA of the CDR3: TGCAGCGTCGGGGACAGGGTCTATGGCTACACCTTC.

J is TRBJ2-7 and V is TRBV2, with D hard to call. Germline V gene sequence: CDR1 SNHLY, CDR2 FYNNEI. Between the trimmed V and J ends, which lost 6 bases and 7 bases, there was a span of 16 bases. The CDR3 is made up of 13 amino acids. The CDR3 region is CASRDGGPKEQYF. As DNA, the CDR3 is TGTGCCAGCAGAGACGGCGGCCCTAAGGAGCAGTACTTC. Full variable domain (rest looked up from reference TRBV2 and TRBJ2-7): EPEVTQTPSHQVTQMGQEVILRCVPISNHLYFYWYRQILGQKVEFLVSFYNNEISEKSEIFDDQFSVERPDGSNFTLKIRSTKLEDSAMYFCASRDGGPKEQYFGPGTRLTVT.

The genes are TRBV3-1 (or the pseudogene TRBV3-2) and TRBJ2-1; D is unresolved. V shed 4 bases and J shed 0 bases, with 10 bases lying between them. The length of the CDR3 is 15 residues. Germline V gives CDR1 LGHDT, CDR2 YNNKEL (reference sequence). The CDR3 coding sequence is TGTGCCAGCAGCCGCGACTTTAGCTCCTACAATGAGCAGTTCTTC. Protein product: CASSRDFSSYNEQFF.

The J gene is TRBJ1-6, the V gene TRBV7-2; possibly TRBD1 for D (6 bases). CDR1 and CDR2 from the germline V gene are SGHTA and FQGNSA. This CDR3 comprises 16 residues. V was shortened by 5 bases and J by 7 bases, with 18 bases between the two germline ends. This CDR3 is CASSRQAGGVNSPLHF. DNA of the CDR3: TGTGCCAGCAGCCGTCAGGCGGGGGGCGTAAATTCACCCCTCCACTTT.

V is TRBV4-1 and J is TRBJ1-3; no clear D gene. Germline assignment: CDR1 MGHRA and CDR2 YSYEKL. The ends were cut back, 0 bases at V and 9 bases at J, with 21 bases in the middle. This CDR3 is 17 amino acids long. DNA of the CDR3: TGCGCCAGCAGCCAAGAGAAGCCGCCCCAGACTAGAGGCACCATATATTTT. It yields the protein CASSQEKPPQTRGTIYF.

The V gene is TRBV6-5, the J gene TRBJ2-7, with TRBD1 matching 11 bases. The V and J ends lost 8 bases and 4 bases, in that order; junction bases with no gene match: 10. Germline CDR1 and CDR2: MNHEY and SVGAGI. The CDR3 consists of 15 residues. CDR3 sequence reads: CASGRTGGISYEQYF. In DNA, the CDR3 is TGTGCCAGCGGGAGGACAGGGGGCATTTCGTACGAGCAGTACTTC.

The rearrangement joins TRBV5-8 to TRBJ2-1; 14 bases align to TRBD2. V lost 4 bases to trimming and J lost 10 bases; unmatched junction nucleotides: 4. The V gene's germline CDR1 is SGHTS and CDR2 YDEGEE. This CDR3 spans 14 amino acids. CDR3 loop: CASSPGLAGVEQFF. The CDR3 DNA sequence: TGTGCCAGCAGCCCGGGACTAGCGGGGGTGGAGCAGTTCTTC.

CDR3 sequence: CASSSIQGKAFF. Written as DNA, the CDR3 is TGTGCCAGTAGTAGCATACAGGGGAAAGCTTTCTTT. V is TRBV19 and J is TRBJ1-1, with 7 bases identical to TRBD1. V lost 4 bases and J lost 9; bases outside the gene matches: 5. CDR3 length: 12 residues. The germline V gene has CDR1 LNHDA and CDR2 SQIVND (reference sequence).

CDR3 protein: CASSQDRGEETQYF. DNA of the CDR3: TGTGCCAGCAGCCAGGACAGGGGTGAAGAGACCCAGTACTTC. The chain uses TRBV2 and TRBJ2-5, with 9 bases aligning to TRBD1. The CDR3 sequence is 14 residues long. The J segment lost 3 bases and the V segment lost 6 bases, leaving 5 bases of the junction unmatched. Germline lookup yields CDR1 SNHLY and CDR2 FYNNEI.

The chain employs TRBV2 and TRBJ2-1; 9 bases are a match to TRBD1. With V trimmed by 6 bases and J by 3 bases, 6 bases remained unmatched. Germline-derived CDR1 and CDR2 are SNHLY and FYNNEI. This CDR3 has 15 amino acids. The CDR3 spells CASRAGQGSYNEQFF. CDR3 nucleotides: TGTGCCAGCAGAGCGGGACAGGGAAGCTACAATGAGCAGTTCTTC.

This clone was seen just once. The chain is built from TRBV18 and TRBJ2-7; D ambiguous. Germline lookup yields CDR1 KGHSH and CDR2 LQKENI. The V end was cut by 0 bases, the J end by 0 bases, with 15 bases between. CDR3 length equals 17 residues. CDR3 amino acids: CASSPPDRVRSSYEQYF. CDR3 DNA: TGTGCCAGCTCACCACCAGATCGAGTAAGGAGCTCCTACGAGCAGTACTTC.

This chain links TRBV29-1 with TRBJ2-3; 14 bases map to TRBD2. V lost 6 bases, J lost 5 bases, and 7 bases stayed unmatched. The CDR3 sequence is 15 residues long. Germline V gene lookup returns CDR1 SQVTM and CDR2 ANQGSEA. The DNA for the CDR3 is TGCAGCGTATCCGGGACTAGCGGGGGCCTAGATACGCAGTATTTT. Protein sequence: CSVSGTSGGLDTQYF.

CDR3 DNA: TGTGCCAGTACCATTCAGGGCTATGGCTACACCTTC. Encoded protein: CASTIQGYGYTF. The genes are TRBV19 and TRBJ1-2; a weak D match, TRBD1 (5 bases). Deletions cut 7 bases from V and 4 bases from J, with 10 bases between. CDR3 length: 12 amino acids. From germline, CDR1 is LNHDA and CDR2 SQIVND (reference sequence).

Worth noting for this clone: The germline gene is not matched at one end of the junction; a read error may be the cause. The gene calls are TRBV13 and TRBJ2-3, with D perhaps TRBD1 (6 bases). This CDR3 comprises 14 residues. Looked up from germline, CDR1 is PRHDT and CDR2 is FYEKMQ (reference sequence). CDR3 protein: CASTLQGSTDTQYF. In DNA, the CDR3 is TGTGCCAGCACCTTACAGGGTAGCACAGATACGCAGTATTTT.

The V and J genes are TRBV25-1 and TRBJ2-1, with 12 bases lining up with TRBD2. Germline V gene data show CDR1 as MGHDK and CDR2 as SYGVNS. There are 16 residues in the CDR3. J was trimmed by 3 bases and V by 4 bases; bases with no gene match: 4. The CDR3 here is CASSATSGGFYNEQFF. CDR3 nucleotide sequence: TGTGCCAGCAGTGCCACTAGCGGGGGGTTCTACAATGAGCAGTTCTTC.

To note about this clone: Its ends do not fully match the called genes, so a read error is possible. The gene calls are TRBV4-1 and TRBJ2-1, with a possible D match to TRBD1 (5 bases). The CDR3 sequence is 13 residues long. Germline V gene lookup returns CDR1 MGHRA and CDR2 YSYEKL. DNA for the CDR3: TGCACCAGCAGCCAAGTTTCAGGGAATGAGCAGTTCTTC. Amino acids: CTSSQVSGNEQFF.

This rearrangement joins TRBV28 to TRBJ2-1; 14 bases map to TRBD2. The CDR3 is made up of 21 amino acids. Trimming took 5 bases from V and 1 from J; bases not matched to a gene: 16. In germline, CDR1 is MDHEN, CDR2 SYDVKM. CDR3 DNA: TGTGCCAGCAGTAATCCCCTTAGACTAGCGGGAGGGGATAAATCCTACAATGAGCAGTTCTTC. It is translated as CASSNPLRLAGGDKSYNEQFF.

This rearrangement joins TRBV19 to TRBJ2-4; possible D gene TRBD2, 5 bases. V lost 1 base and J lost 2, with 24 bases in between. The CDR3 sequence is 20 residues long. Germline V gives CDR1 LNHDA, CDR2 SQIVND (reference sequence). This CDR3 reads CASSIGTSLVVPGSKNIQYF. In nucleotides, the CDR3 is TGTGCCAGTAGTATAGGAACTAGTTTAGTTGTTCCGGGTTCCAAAAACATTCAGTACTTC. The full variable domain, with the rest looked up from reference TRBV19 and TRBJ2-4, is DGGITQSPKYLFRKEGQNVTLSCEQNLNHDAMYWYRQDPGQGLRLIYYSQIVNDFQKGDIAEGYSVSREKKESFPLTVTSAQKNPTAFYLCASSIGTSLVVPGSKNIQYFGAGTRLSVL.

The chain carries TRBV3-1 (or the pseudogene TRBV3-2) and TRBJ2-3; TRBD1 matches 9 bases. CDR1 and CDR2 from the germline V gene are LGHDT and YNNKEL (reference sequence). V shed 1 base and J 5 bases; nucleotides not matched to a gene: 7. The length of the CDR3 is 16 residues. The CDR3 loop reads CASSQAQTGGEDTQYF. CDR3 DNA: TGTGCCAGCAGCCAAGCCCAGACAGGGGGGGAAGATACGCAGTATTTT.

This clone was observed many times. V is TRBV7-2 and J is TRBJ2-2, with TRBD2 matching 12 bases. Germline V gene sequence: CDR1 SGHTA, CDR2 FQGNSA. J lost 5 bases, V lost 6 bases, and 4 bases had no gene match. The CDR3 loop spans 15 amino acids. CDR3 bases: TGTGCCAGCAGGCTAGCGGGAGGGGGTACCGGGGAGCTGTTTTTT. Translating it yields CASRLAGGGTGELFF.

The V gene is TRBV20-1, the J gene TRBJ2-3; 8 nucleotides agree with TRBD2. CDR3 length: 13 amino acids. V gave up 3 bases and J gave up 4 bases; unmatched junction bases: 3. Germline CDR1 reads DFQATT; CDR2 reads SNEGSKA (reference sequence). CDR3 region: CSASWGLADTQYF. CDR3 nucleotide sequence: TGCAGTGCTAGTTGGGGACTAGCAGATACGCAGTATTTT.

The rearrangement links TRBV5-1 to TRBJ2-3; 8 bases match TRBD1. Germline V gene sequence: CDR1 SGHRS, CDR2 YFSETQ. Losses at the gene ends were 5 bases for V and 4 bases for J; bases not matched to a gene: 9. The CDR3 contains 15 residues. CDR3 region: CASRTQGDSADTQYF. The CDR3 region has the DNA TGCGCCAGCAGGACACAGGGGGATAGTGCAGATACGCAGTATTTT.

J is TRBJ1-2 and V is TRBV19; perhaps TRBD1 as D (5 bases). The V end lost 0 bases, the J end lost 12 bases, and 14 bases lay between the germline ends. The germline gives CDR1 LNHDA, CDR2 SQIVND (reference sequence). The CDR3 is made up of 13 amino acids. The CDR3 DNA reads as TGTGCCAGTAGTATAGATCTCTGGACACGACACACCTTC. It yields the protein CASSIDLWTRHTF.

As regards this clone: The sample holds other DNA sequences that translate to the same CDR3. V is TRBV15 and J is TRBJ1-1; the match to TRBD1 covers 7 bases. V trimming: 0 bases; J trimming: 0 bases; junction bases outside the gene matches: 1. This CDR3 is built from 15 residues. Per the germline V gene, CDR1 is LNHNV and CDR2 is YYDKDF (reference sequence). The CDR3 is CATSRETGLNTEAFF. The CDR3 coding sequence is TGTGCCACCAGCAGAGAGACAGGGTTGAACACTGAAGCTTTCTTT.

The gene calls are TRBV4-1 and TRBJ2-2; D gene ambiguous. Germline V gene lookup returns CDR1 MGHRA and CDR2 YSYEKL. This CDR3 contains 16 residues. V lost 0 bases to trimming and J lost 1 base, with 9 bases between them. The CDR3 loop is CASSQEPGENTGELFF. Here the CDR3 DNA reads TGCGCCAGCAGCCAAGAGCCAGGCGAGAACACCGGGGAGCTGTTTTTT.

This clone was observed a single time. This rearrangement joins TRBV5-1 to TRBJ2-1, with a weak D call TRBD2 (5 bases). This CDR3 contains 15 residues. V was clipped by 1 base and J by 8 bases, with 16 bases between them. The V gene's germline CDR1 is SGHRS and CDR2 YFSETQ. The CDR3 bases are TGCGCCAGCAGCTTGACCAGCCCGGGAAATGATGAGCAGTTCTTC. Its translation: CASSLTSPGNDEQFF.